The source of this T cell receptor beta chain is a study of T cell changes during pregnancy in multiple sclerosis. The CDR3 covers 15 residues. Germline CDR1 PRHDT, CDR2 FYEKMQ (reference sequence). The J segment lost 0 bases and the V segment lost 5 bases, leaving 2 bases of the junction unmatched. Some clones are missing from TCRdb's copy, which holds only in-frame ones; the method was immunoSEQ multiplex PCR. The table lists approximately 32,000 clones, roughly nine tenths of them singletons. The chain has TRBV13 and TRBJ2-2; 8 bases map to TRBD2. The origin of this receptor is a female donor with multiple sclerosis, enrolled in a pregnancy study. The input for sequencing was CD8+ T cells from peripheral blood mononuclear cells, taken in the first trimester of pregnancy. CDR3 sequence: CASSTGGPNTGELFF. CDR3 DNA sequence: TGTGCCAGCAGCACGGGAGGGCCGAACACCGGGGAGCTGTTTTTT.